This TCR beta chain was sequenced in a study of blood T cell repertoires in COVID-19. The CDR3 consists of 17 residues. Only in-frame clones appear in the TCRdb table, and some are missing; sequencing was by immunoSEQ multiplex PCR. The profile covers approximately 150,000 clones, with roughly 90% appearing a single time and approximately 4% taken by the ten largest. Sequencing was carried out using peripheral blood. This clonotype was obtained from a woman between 65 and 79 years old with acute or convalescent COVID-19. This rearrangement joins TRBV12-1 to TRBJ1-2; the table's D call, TRBD1, has no DNA check behind it. TRBV12-1 is termed a pseudogene. The CDR3 loop reads CASSFAVLWQINYGYTF. The CDR3 DNA reads TGTGCCAGCAGCTTTGCGGTTTTGTGGCAGATTAACTATGGCTACACCTTC.